One and the same sample provided the 27 T cell receptor beta chains below, sequenced in a study of T cells after yellow fever vaccination. MiXCR was run by TCRdb on the 5' RACE reads, yielding one entry per CDR3 protein. Of some 340,000 distinct CDR3 sequences listed, over 4% were seen once; the top ten hold around 23%. Sequenced here: PBMCs, sampled 5 days after the yellow fever booster vaccination. The receptors were gathered from a man younger than 30 who received the YFV17D yellow fever vaccine.

This clonotype has more than one count but fewer than ten. The chain joins TRBV12-3 or TRBV12-4 to TRBJ1-2; weak D call: TRBD1 (5 bases). V shed 3 bases and J shed 4 bases, with 24 bases lying between them. The CDR3 sequence is 18 residues long. CDR3 residues: CASSFTAGTWGRFYGYTF. CDR3 in DNA: TGTGCCAGCAGTTTTACGGCCGGAACATGGGGGAGATTCTATGGCTACACCTTC.

The table lists this clonotype with a few counts. This chain uses TRBV4-2 with TRBJ1-3; TRBD1 aligns across 9 bases. The V gene end was trimmed by 4 bases and the J gene end by 0 bases; junction bases not matched to a gene: 10. Germline CDR1 and CDR2: LGHNA and YNFKEQ. This CDR3 is 18 amino acids long. Written as DNA, the CDR3 is TGTGCCAGCAGCCGAAGACTGGGACAGGGAGTCTCTGGAAACACCATATATTTT. This gives the protein CASSRRLGQGVSGNTIYF.

The chain combines TRBV4-1 with TRBJ2-2; D call uncertain. The V gene's germline CDR1 is MGHRA and CDR2 YSYEKL. CDR3 size: 15 residues. Between the trimmed V and J ends, which lost 2 bases and 7 bases, there was a span of 14 bases. DNA of the CDR3: TGCGCCAGCAGCCAACCTGGGTCCTGGGGCGGGGAGCTGTTTTTT. Translating gives CASSQPGSWGGELFF.

This clonotype was detected only a few times. The rearrangement joins TRBV12-3 or TRBV12-4 to TRBJ1-3; D is possibly TRBD1 (6 bases). The V gene lost 5 bases and the J gene lost 0 bases, with 17 bases spanning the gap. This CDR3 contains 17 residues. The CDR3 loop reads CASSKSPGHISGNTIYF. CDR3 DNA sequence: TGTGCCAGCAGTAAATCACCGGGACACATCTCTGGAAACACCATATATTTT.

This clonotype turned up a few times. The chain couples TRBV12-5 to TRBJ2-2; perhaps TRBD2 as D (6 bases). The germline V gene has CDR1 LGHNT and CDR2 FRNRAP. CDR3 length: 18 residues. The V gene lost 1 base and the J gene lost 4 bases, with 19 bases spanning the gap. CDR3 sequence reads: CASGLEGTLSGGTGELFF. The CDR3 bases are TGTGCTAGTGGTTTGGAAGGGACTCTTAGCGGCGGCACCGGGGAGCTGTTTTTT.

This chain connects TRBV6-5 to TRBJ2-7; tentatively, D is TRBD2 (5 bases). CDR3 length: 15 amino acids. CDR1 is MNHEY and CDR2 is SVGAGI in the germline V gene. Trimming took off 0 bases at V and 1 base at J, with 10 bases between the two ends. CDR3: CASSYSARTSYEQYF. Here the CDR3 DNA reads TGTGCCAGCAGTTACTCCGCCAGGACTTCCTACGAGCAGTACTTC.

This clonotype has at least ten counts. The chain combines TRBV5-1 with TRBJ2-2; D is unclear. The ends were cut back, 4 bases at V and 6 bases at J, with 10 bases in the middle. This CDR3 is 13 amino acids long. The V gene's germline CDR1 is SGHRS and CDR2 YFSETQ. CDR3 protein: CASSPSEAGELFF. For the CDR3, the DNA is TGCGCCAGCAGCCCCTCGGAAGCCGGGGAGCTGTTTTTT.

This clonotype was counted only a few times. This sequence joins TRBV10-3 and TRBJ1-3; no firm D call. V lost 6 bases to trimming and J lost 2 bases, with 11 bases between them. The germline V gene has CDR1 ENHRY and CDR2 SYGVKD. The CDR3 sequence is 14 residues long. The CDR3 sequence is CAISHSSTGNTIYF. CDR3 DNA: TGTGCCATCAGCCACTCATCGACTGGAAACACCATATATTTT.

The genes are TRBV18 and TRBJ2-3; 8 positions agree with TRBD2. The CDR3 runs 14 residues. CDR1 is KGHSH and CDR2 is LQKENI in the germline V gene. The J segment lost 4 bases and the V segment lost 8 bases, leaving 8 bases of the junction unmatched. CDR3 in DNA: TGTGCCAGCCTCTCGCGGGGGGCCCCAGATACGCAGTATTTT. This sequence encodes CASLSRGAPDTQYF.

V and J are TRBV28 and TRBJ1-1; 9 nucleotides align to TRBD1. V shed 4 bases, J shed 10 bases, and the junction held 10 bases outside the gene matches. The CDR3 totals 14 residues. Per germline, CDR1 MDHEN and CDR2 SYDVKM. The CDR3 region is CASSSPPGTGTAFF. Written as DNA, the CDR3 is TGTGCCAGCAGTTCCCCACCCGGGACAGGGACAGCTTTCTTT.

This clonotype was counted many times. The V gene is TRBV5-1, the J gene TRBJ1-1; 8 bases line up with TRBD1. The CDR3 loop spans 16 amino acids. The V gene's germline CDR1 is SGHRS and CDR2 YFSETQ. V was pared by 4 bases and J by 0 bases, with 8 bases of the junction left unmatched. This CDR3 reads CASSDGTGLMNTEAFF. For the CDR3, the DNA is TGCGCCAGCAGCGACGGGACAGGTCTCATGAACACTGAAGCTTTCTTT.

This clonotype has more than one count but fewer than ten. The V and J genes are TRBV19 and TRBJ1-2, with TRBD1 matching 8 bases. Germline assignment: CDR1 LNHDA and CDR2 SQIVND (reference sequence). The CDR3 runs 16 residues. The V segment lost 4 bases and the J segment 1 base; nucleotides outside the gene matches: 8. As DNA, the CDR3 is TGTGCCAGTAGTAGAAGGACAGGGATGGGTAACTATGGCTACACCTTC. It yields the protein CASSRRTGMGNYGYTF.

The chain combines TRBV2 with TRBJ2-7; 8 bases are a match to TRBD1. The J segment lost 6 bases and the V segment lost 8 bases, leaving 9 bases of the junction unmatched. CDR3 length equals 13 residues. Germline CDR1 reads SNHLY; CDR2 reads FYNNEI. CDR3 sequence: CASQLTGAGEQYF. CDR3 DNA: TGTGCCAGCCAACTGACAGGGGCAGGCGAGCAGTACTTC.

This clonotype was observed a few times. The chain has TRBV21-1 and TRBJ2-5; TRBD2, the D gene given by the table, was not confirmed from the DNA. TRBV21-1 is recorded as a pseudogene. CDR3 length equals 13 residues. In DNA, the CDR3 is TGTGCCAGCAGCAAGCGGGGCCGGGAGACCCAGTACTTC. It translates to CASSKRGRETQYF.

The sample holds a few counts of this clonotype. In DNA form, the CDR3 reads TGTGCCAGCAGCCGACGTGGTAATACGCAGTATTTT. Protein product: CASSRRGNTQYF. V is TRBV5-8 and J is TRBJ2-3; D remains unclear. The CDR3 contains 12 residues. Trimming stripped 4 bases from V and 7 bases from J, with 10 bases between. Germline CDR1 is SGHTS and CDR2 is YDEGEE.

This clonotype turned up a few times. This chain connects TRBV6-2 or TRBV6-3 to TRBJ2-5, with unresolved D. CDR3 length: 15 residues. CDR1 is MNHEY and CDR2 is SVGEGT in the germline V gene. Trimming took off 0 bases at V and 5 bases at J, with 13 bases between the two ends. The CDR3 DNA sequence: TGTGCCAGCAGTTACTCGAGAAGTTTTGGTGAGACCCAGTACTTC. This codes for CASSYSRSFGETQYF.

This chain links TRBV7-9 with TRBJ2-5; D might be TRBD2 (7 bases). Between the trimmed V and J ends, which lost 6 bases and 0 bases, there was a span of 11 bases. Germline V CDR1 and CDR2: SEHNR, FQNEAQ (reference sequence). The CDR3 spans 14 residues. In DNA, the CDR3 is TGTGCCAGCAGTGGGGGGGCGTACCAAGAGACCCAGTACTTC. It encodes CASSGGAYQETQYF.

This clonotype was counted only a few times. The rearrangement uses TRBV7-2 and TRBJ1-1; D is perhaps TRBD1 (6 bases). Trimming pared 1 base from V and 5 bases from J, leaving 14 bases between. This CDR3 comprises 15 residues. CDR1 is SGHTA, CDR2 FQGNSA, per germline. In nucleotides, the CDR3 is TGTGCCAGCAGCTTAGATTGGGGGCGGAATACTGAAGCTTTCTTT. Protein sequence: CASSLDWGRNTEAFF.

This clonotype was recorded many times. The V call is TRBV5-1, the J call TRBJ2-7; no reliable D call. The CDR3 is made up of 12 amino acids. Per germline, CDR1 SGHRS and CDR2 YFSETQ. Trimming stripped 3 bases from V and 7 bases from J, with 11 bases between. The CDR3 coding sequence is TGCGCCAGCAGCTCTACAGAGAGGGAGCAGTACGTC. Amino acid sequence: CASSSTEREQYV.

This clonotype was found many times. The V and J genes are TRBV7-3 and TRBJ2-2, with TRBD1 matching 9 bases. This CDR3 is built from 16 residues. From germline, CDR1 is SGHTA and CDR2 FQGTGA. V shed 2 bases, J shed 2 bases, and the junction held 3 bases outside the gene matches. The CDR3 nucleotides are TGTGCCAGCAGCTTAGGGGGACAGGGAAACACCGGGGAGCTGTTTTTT. Residues: CASSLGGQGNTGELFF.

This clonotype occurred a few times. This chain connects TRBV6-5 to TRBJ2-2; TRBD1 matches 10 bases. CDR3 length: 14 amino acids. V dropped 10 bases and J dropped 1; count of bases not matched to a gene: 3. CDR1 and CDR2 from the germline V gene are MNHEY and SVGAGI. CDR3 bases: TGTGCCACCGGACAGGGGGGGAACACCGGGGAGCTGTTTTTT. It codes for CATGQGGNTGELFF.

This clonotype was picked up many times. The chain employs TRBV29-1 and TRBJ2-5; TRBD1 might be the D (5 bases). V was shortened by 1 base and J by 1 base, with 7 bases between the two germline ends. Germline V gives CDR1 SQVTM, CDR2 ANQGSEA. CDR3 length: 13 residues. CDR3: CSVEGQLQETQYF. CDR3 DNA: TGCAGCGTTGAAGGACAGCTCCAAGAGACCCAGTACTTC.

This rearrangement joins TRBV5-1 to TRBJ1-5; TRBD1 might be the D (5 bases). This CDR3 region has 15 residues. V shed 4 bases and J shed 2 bases, with 13 bases lying between them. Germline CDR1 SGHRS, CDR2 YFSETQ. The CDR3: CASSEGLRRNQPQHF. For the CDR3, the DNA is TGCGCCAGCAGCGAGGGACTTAGACGCAATCAGCCCCAGCATTTT.

The CDR3 DNA follows: TGCAGTGCCAGGGAGGGGGTCGGATATTACTATGGCTACACCTTC. Residues: CSAREGVGYYYGYTF. The V call is TRBV20-1, the J call TRBJ1-2; possible D gene TRBD1, 6 bases. This CDR3 spans 15 amino acids. Trimming took 6 bases from V and 3 from J, leaving 20 bases between them. Germline CDR1 is DFQATT and CDR2 is SNEGSKA (reference sequence).

In its sample, this clonotype was seen a few times. The chain recombines TRBV5-1 with TRBJ2-5, with 8 bases lining up with TRBD2. The germline gives CDR1 SGHRS, CDR2 YFSETQ. J was trimmed by 1 base and V by 4 bases; bases with no gene match: 9. This CDR3 is built from 16 residues. DNA for the CDR3: TGCGCCAGCAGCGGGGGAAATAGCGGGGTCCAAGAGACCCAGTACTTC. Protein sequence: CASSGGNSGVQETQYF. Full variable domain (outside the CDR3, taken from reference TRBV5-1 and TRBJ2-5): KAGVTQTPRYLIKTRGQQVTLSCSPISGHRSVSWYQQTPGQGLQFLFEYFSETQRNKGNFPGRFSGRQFSNSRSEMNVSTLELGDSALYLCASSGGNSGVQETQYFGPGTRLLVL.

The chain employs TRBV3-1 and TRBJ1-1, with D maybe TRBD1 (5 bases). Trimming took 2 bases from V and 7 from J, leaving 11 bases between them. The germline V gene encodes CDR1 LGHDT and CDR2 YNNKEL (reference sequence). The CDR3 is 13 amino acids. The CDR3 reads CASSQRGQGEAFF. The CDR3, as DNA: TGTGCCAGCAGCCAACGGGGCCAGGGTGAAGCTTTCTTT.

The chain carries TRBV4-3 and TRBJ2-7; no definite D call. Per germline, CDR1 LGHNA and CDR2 YSLEER. Trimming left V 0 bases short and J 3 bases short, with 12 bases between. The CDR3 covers 15 residues. In nucleotides, the CDR3 is TGCGCCAGCAGCCAAGATGCGTATGTGAGCTACGAGCAGTACTTC. Protein: CASSQDAYVSYEQYF.